This T cell receptor (beta chain) was obtained from a study of siplizumab effects on memory and regulatory T cells. The study, taken as a whole, reports: Unstimulated subsets contained matches for only a minor fraction of alloreactive clones.

The cells of the mixed lymphocyte reaction underwent a roughly six-day coculture at 37°C. Germline V gene sequence: CDR1 MNHEY, CDR2 SVGAGI. The CDR3 has 14 residues. J lost 7 bases, V lost 6 bases, and 7 bases had no gene match. Details on this clone: Its antigen is unidentified.

The assay was immunoSEQ multiplex PCR, and TCRdb's table has in-frame clones only and misses some. The sample carries 13,000 to 15,000 clones, around 40% recorded once. Sequenced: CFSE-low (dividing) CD4+ T cells sorted from an allogeneic mixed lymphocyte reaction. The V and J genes are TRBV6-5 and TRBJ1-4, with 8 nucleotides matching TRBD1. The receptor comes from a human donor in good health; the cells came from an allogeneic mixed lymphocyte reaction. Some clones in this sample may be carry-over from other donors' samples. The CDR3 sequence: CASSPGGLGEKLFF. CDR3 bases: TGTGCCAGCAGCCCAGGGGGCTTGGGTGAAAAACTGTTTTTT.